This T cell receptor (beta chain) was captured by sequencing in a study of shared clonotypes between healthy human individuals. Deep was the level at which the assay was run. Measured with immunoSEQ multiplex PCR; TCRdb has only the in-frame clones, and not every one. The data show about 1,500,000 clones, with 95% to 97% seen just once and about 1% held by the top ten. The V and J ends lost 3 bases and 5 bases respectively, with 16 bases between them. The CDR3 contains 15 residues. Germline CDR1 is MDHEN and CDR2 is SYDVKM. The chain couples TRBV28 to TRBJ2-5; D is tentatively TRBD1 or TRBD2 (6 bases each). Sequencing input: naive CD4+ T cells sorted from blood. Documented subset: CD45RA+ positively selected. This sequence originates from a man aged 25-45 years in good health. The CDR3: CASSFPLSGAETQYF. CDR3 in DNA: TGTGCCAGCAGTTTTCCCCTATCGGGGGCCGAGACCCAGTACTTC.